This section outlines one TCR beta chain sequence together with its context. Which antigen it targets is not known. One base away there is no much larger clone; base qualities are not given. This specimen comes from a study of cytomegalovirus exposure and HLA in healthy donors (dated by TCRdb to about 2017). Notes on the research overall: An earlier analysis of approximately 640 of the donors reported approximately 270 Gb of sequence data and more than 90 million unique TCR beta sequences from about 179 million T cells. An early release that covered 500 to 800 HLA-typed donors contained around 300 gigabases of sequencing data and 70 million to 100 million unique TCR sequences. The genetic ancestry cluster associated with self-reported Caucasian donors included about 84% of the roughly 400 genotyped donors. The aim of the study was to test whether cataloging public T cell receptors could identify signatures of past pathogen exposure. The study profiled the T cell repertoires of more than 500 subjects by immunosequencing and related them to cytomegalovirus serostatus. In addition to the first cohort of 650 to 800 subjects, a separate validation cohort of some 120 different subjects was used. To predict cytomegalovirus infection status, the study combined high-throughput TCR immunosequencing, statistical association of individual TCRs with disease status, and machine learning. To study patterns of TCR occurrence, a later analysis re-analyzed previously published TCR beta repertoires from around 700 donors and added high-resolution HLA genotyping. Rather than using new phenotypic data, the later analysis identified candidate immune exposures from TCR beta sequences and from how often those sequences occurred across donors. An earlier analysis of about 620 of the donors applied high-throughput TCR beta sequencing to assess whether each TCR beta V gene segment acted as functional or pseudogenic. Donor age, sex, ethnicity and CMV serostatus were compiled alongside the repertoire data. A later genetic analysis took genome-wide SNP genotypes for about 55% of the roughly 670 donors and used that subset as a discovery cohort. All discovery cohort repertoires had been generated on a single sequencing platform. Both class I and class II loci were covered by HLA typing, at four-digit resolution. Typing coverage differed by locus: A, B, C, DRB1 and DQB1 were typed in roughly 629-630 donors, DQA1 in about 500, DPA1 in 600 to 610, and DPB1 in 450 to 480. A handful of DR-DQ haplotypes were handled as single units for association and clustering because linkage in the cohort was strong. On average, roughly 250,000 unique TCR beta nucleotide sequences were sequenced per donor among 398 genotyped donors of the cohort, with roughly 18% of those sequences being non-productive.

From cysteine to phenylalanine, the CDR3 is 17 amino acids long. Only CDR3 DNA is held: 51 bases, read in frame from base 1. Per the germline V gene (reference sequence), PRHDT is the CDR1 and FYEKMQ is the CDR2. Germline trimming amounts to 4 bases on V and 6 bases on J, with 5 as the count of junction bases outside the gene matches. General conclusions and limits of the study: Only TCR beta chains were sequenced in this cohort, and the absence of alpha or paired-chain data limited detectable features. A later analysis reported that several top co-occurrence clusters appeared linked to parvovirus B19, influenza, CMV and Epstein-Barr virus. According to the authors, the approach could potentially be generalized to other disease states and immunological phenotypes. A further reported finding was that TCR beta sequences accurately predicted the HLA-A and HLA-B alleles for most subjects in the first cohort. Across donors, most TCR sequences were observed very rarely, whereas some public TCRs were present in many individuals. Broadly in line with IMGT annotations, most TCR beta V segments showed up in productive rearrangements about 87% or about 30% of the time in an earlier analysis of roughly 590 of the donors. The classifier was reported to diagnose cytomegalovirus status with high specificity and sensitivity in both the original and validation cohorts. HLA typing was unavailable for some donors at each locus, so association tests used only the typed subset. Compared with the roughly 700-donor mean, donors in an Asian-associated ancestry cluster had fewer N-insertions in productive TCRs, according to a later genetic analysis. Because counts were too low, about 17 rarely observed V segments, including chromosome 9 orphons, were excluded from the earlier analysis of under 650 of the donors. Strong co-occurrence of HLA alleles, especially DR and DQ, made assigning TCR associations to individual alleles difficult. V-gene and J-gene trimming of TCR beta chains was associated with a missense DCLRE1C variant in a later genetic analysis, and the association was replicated in an independent cohort. In a later analysis, HLA-associated TCR beta chains were found to be more clonally expanded and to have lower generation probabilities than equally common non-associated chains. The study gave a list of more than 150 TCR beta chains associated with cytomegalovirus. Correlated functional status among segregating V segments might be attributable to linkage disequilibrium, but an unknown experimental factor could not be ruled out. Immune exposure information for the cohort was limited to CMV serostatus. Some IMGT-functional V segments, including TRBV6-2 and TRBV6-3, could not be told apart with the 87-base-pair reads, so those segments were excluded. Roughly uniform sequencing depth across donors was assumed in presence/absence analyses, although this assumption may not hold. A later analysis associated around 16,000 TCR beta sequences with specific HLA alleles at a false discovery rate of 0.05. A later analysis found that most CMV-associated TCR beta chains appeared HLA-restricted, with HLA associations seemingly driven largely by CMV exposure. A later analysis found that TCR association rates varied across HLA loci, with DRB1 alleles showing the most associated TCRs and HLA-C alleles the fewest. A group of highly shared sequence variants was considered likely to be a technical artifact of the sequencing pipeline. A few of the identified cytomegalovirus-associated TCR beta chains were confirmed in vitro to be specific for cytomegalovirus antigens.

The cohort was made up of roughly 670 healthy bone marrow donors. Cohort members were all nominally healthy when sampled, although unrecorded immune exposures were likely present. The donor was CMV seronegative and belonged to the group of 350 to 400 seronegative cohort members. Every donor gave a peripheral blood sample, and the peripheral blood mononuclear cells from that sample were used for TCR beta sequencing. Genomic DNA extraction from the blood cell samples was performed with the Qiagen DNeasy Blood Extraction Kit. Library prep was done by the immunoSEQ multiplex PCR assay. For the multiplex PCR, a mixture combining 60 forward primers for TCR Vbeta segments and 13 reverse primers for TCR Jbeta segments was used. The CDR3 region of rearranged TCR beta genes was amplified from genomic DNA by a multiplex PCR assay. Amplified TCR beta libraries were sequenced as 87-base-pair reads on the Illumina HiSeq System. The study's processing was this. A later analysis tallied roughly 78 million unique TCR beta chains across the 666 repertoires, and some 10 million of those chains were shared by two or more donors. Raw reads were error-corrected and collapsed into unique sequences by a nearest-neighbor algorithm in which closely related sequences were merged to remove PCR and sequencing errors. Alignment of CDR3 sequences to IMGT reference sequences was used to assign V, D and J gene segments. For a sequence to be retained, a match of at least six nucleotides to both a V gene segment and a J gene segment was required. Rearrangements were classified as productive when the CDR3 lacked stop codons and remained in frame with V and J, and all other rearrangements were classified as non-productive. Following IMGT convention, CDR3 was defined as the stretch from the second conserved V-encoded cysteine up to the conserved J-encoded phenylalanine. The earlier analysis of fewer than 700 of the donors excluded sequences that lacked an unambiguous match to a single V gene segment. An earlier analysis of several hundred of the donors classified V segments as functional when productive rearrangements were above 56.7% and as segregating when the standard deviation between donors was above 5%. A statistical classification framework was developed to diagnose cytomegalovirus status using the catalog of TCR beta chain sequences. In a later analysis, V and J genes were assigned by comparing TCR nucleotide sequences against IMGT/GENE-DB human TR gene sequences. A later analysis assigned CDR3 sequences and most-parsimonious VDJ recombination scenarios with the TCRdist pipeline. In a later analysis, each TCR beta chain was defined by its CDR3 amino acid sequence together with its V-gene family, and reads lacking a unique V-gene family were excluded. A later analysis removed 600 or so highly shared, low-generation-probability nucleotide sequences to deal with suspected cross-contamination and a sequencing artifact. For each public chain, a later analysis derived a clonal expansion index from normalized ranks of inferred template counts within each repertoire. Generation probabilities in a later analysis came from a VDJ recombination model fitted to out-of-frame rearrangements, and those results were checked against IGoR. A later analysis scored TCR-TCR, TCR-HLA and TCR-CMV co-occurrence with hypergeometric tests, applying a repertoire-size bias correction to TCR pairs. In a later analysis, false discovery rates were estimated by permuting HLA or CMV assignments 20 times. A later analysis grouped co-occurring TCRs with DBSCAN, adding TCRdist sequence similarity when clustering within HLA-allele-positive subsets. Co-occurrence clustering excluded repertoires with fewer than 30,000 or more than 120,000 public chains, plus five with anomalous nucleotide sharing. The table was pulled from immuneACCESS by TCRdb, which kept in-frame rearrangements only. Such tables lose some clones; where checked, under half of the loss comes from unresolved V genes, and the rest has no known cause. V and J calls plus clone size are reproduced from that table; the DNA served to infer D and trimming. In all, the sample holds some 180,000 clones, and around 80% of those were seen once. The top ten hold 1.4% to 1.5% of the sample.

The source material was PBMCs. The clonotype was recovered from a man aged 18 to 30 in good health and CMV-seronegative. The chain is encoded by TRBV13 joined to TRBJ2-2, with 16 central nucleotides matching TRBD2. CDR3 protein: CASSYPGLAGGPGELFF. In nucleotide form, the sequence is TGTGCCAGCAGCTACCCGGGACTAGCGGGGGGGCCCGGGGAGCTGTTTTTT.